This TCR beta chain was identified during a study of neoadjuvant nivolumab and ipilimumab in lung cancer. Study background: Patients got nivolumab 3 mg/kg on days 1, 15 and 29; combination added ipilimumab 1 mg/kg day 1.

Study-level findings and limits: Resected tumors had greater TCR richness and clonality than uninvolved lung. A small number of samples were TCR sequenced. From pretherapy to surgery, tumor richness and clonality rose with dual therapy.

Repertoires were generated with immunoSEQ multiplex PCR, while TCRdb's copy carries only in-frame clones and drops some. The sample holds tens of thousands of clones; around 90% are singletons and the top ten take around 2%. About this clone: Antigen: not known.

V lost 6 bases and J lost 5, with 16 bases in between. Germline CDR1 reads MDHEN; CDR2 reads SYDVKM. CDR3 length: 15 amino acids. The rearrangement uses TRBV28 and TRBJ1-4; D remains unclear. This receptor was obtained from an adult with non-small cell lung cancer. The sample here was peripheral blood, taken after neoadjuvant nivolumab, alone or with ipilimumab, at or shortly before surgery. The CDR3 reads CASRPSLAGNEKLFF. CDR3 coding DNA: TGTGCCAGCAGACCTTCACTCGCGGGGAATGAAAAACTGTTTTTT.